A selection of T cell receptor beta chains follows, all from one sample in a study of T cells in Graves' hyperthyroidism and ophthalmopathy. TCRdb redid the calling of the multiplex PCR reads with MiXCR, one entry per CDR3 protein. The sample lists some 490,000 distinct CDR3 sequences, 15% to 20% occurring once. Sequenced sample: blood. The receptors come from a woman under 40 with Graves' ophthalmopathy. The CDR3 runs from the conserved cysteine through the conserved F or W. The D gene is left open where the match is weak. Where a row states a size, it is once, few, many or the class of an expanded clone; other rows omit it.

J gene | clone size | D gene | V gene | CDR3 DNA | CDR3 protein
TRBJ2-1 | many | TRBD2 | TRBV20-1 | TGCAGTGCTAGACCACTAGCGGGAGGCCCCAATGAGCAGTTCTTC | CSARPLAGGPNEQFF
TRBJ2-7 | few | TRBD1 | TRBV20-1 | TGCAGTGCGACCGGGACAGCATTAGAGCAGTACTTC | CSATGTALEQYF
TRBJ2-1 | NA | TRBD1 | TRBV4-3 | TGCGCCAGCAGCCAAGATGGGACAGGGCCAAAGTACAATGAGCAGTTCTTC | CASSQDGTGPKYNEQFF
TRBJ2-1 | many | TRBD2 | TRBV20-1 | TGCAGTGCTCTAACCGCACTAGCGGGGCCCAATGAGCAGTTCTTC | CSALTALAGPNEQFF
TRBJ2-3 | NA | NA | TRBV20-1 | TGCAGTGCTAGTGGTCCAACTAGCACAGATACGCAGTATTTT | CSASGPTSTDTQYF
TRBJ1-2 | NA | NA | TRBV6-2/TRBV6-3 | TGTGCCAGCAGTGAGGAGACAGGAGGCTACACCTTC | CASSEETGGYTF
TRBJ1-1 | many | NA | TRBV6-2/TRBV6-3 | TGTGCCAGCAGTTACTTGGGCAGGAAAGAAGCTTTCTTT | CASSYLGRKEAFF
TRBJ2-5 | NA | TRBD2 | TRBV28 | TGTGCCAGCAAGGGGGCCCCAGCGGGAGGGCTAGAGACCCAGTACTTC | CASKGAPAGGLETQYF
TRBJ2-1 | many | TRBD2 | TRBV29-1 | TGCAGCGTTGATGGGACTAGCGGGATATTCTCCTACAATGAGCAGTTCTTC | CSVDGTSGIFSYNEQFF
TRBJ1-2 | many | TRBD1 | TRBV2 | TGTGCCAGCCTGATTGGACAGGGGGTTGTTGGCTACACCTTC | CASLIGQGVVGYTF
TRBJ2-1 | many | TRBD2 | TRBV7-2 | TGTGCCAGCAGCTTTCTCGTCAGCGGGACCAGCTCCTACAATGAGCAGTTCTTC | CASSFLVSGTSSYNEQFF
TRBJ2-3 | many | NA | TRBV5-1 | TGCGCCAGCAGTGAAGGAATGGGTACGCAGTATTTT | CASSEGMGTQYF
TRBJ1-5 | NA | NA | TRBV28 | TGTGCCAGCGGCGGTGTCGGCAATCAGCCCCAGCATTTT | CASGGVGNQPQHF
TRBJ1-6 | many | NA | TRBV3-1 | TGTGCCAGCAGCCATTTTAGTTCACCCCTCCACTTT | CASSHFSSPLHF
TRBJ1-2 | many | TRBD1 | TRBV20-1 | TGCAGTGCTAGAGGCGAGTGGGACAGGGCCAGTTATGGCTACACCTTC | CSARGEWDRASYGYTF
TRBJ1-6 | few | TRBD1 | TRBV6-1 | TGTGCCAGCAGAGGGACAGGGTCTTCACCCCTCCACTTT | CASRGTGSSPLHF
TRBJ2-1 | many | TRBD1 | TRBV20-1 | TGCAGTGCCGGGACAGGGGGCTTAAGTGAGCAGTTCTTC | CSAGTGGLSEQFF
TRBJ1-4 | many | NA | TRBV10-3 | TGTGCCATCAGCCCAGGGTCTACTAATGAAAAACTGTTTTTT | CAISPGSTNEKLFF
TRBJ2-5 | NA | NA | TRBV11-2 | TGTGCCAGCTCACCGAACCGGGCCGAAGAGACCCAGTACTTC | CASSPNRAEETQYF
TRBJ2-3 | NA | TRBD1 | TRBV29-1 | TGCAGCGTTCGATCGGGACAGGATCCCCAGTATTTT | CSVRSGQDPQYF
TRBJ1-3 | NA | TRBD1 | TRBV6-5 | TGTGCCAGCAGTTACTCGACTGCAGGGGGCGGCTCTGGAAACACCATATATTTT | CASSYSTAGGGSGNTIYF
TRBJ2-5 | few | TRBD2 | TRBV20-1 | TGCAGTGCCGTAGCGGGAGTCCAAGAGACCCAGTACTTC | CSAVAGVQETQYF
TRBJ2-7 | once | NA | TRBV5-1 | TGTGCCAGCAGCTTTAGAAGCTGCGAGCAGTACTTC | CASSFRSCEQYF
TRBJ2-3 | NA | NA | TRBV7-3 | TGTGCCAGCAGCTTAACTCCCGCCGGTACGCAGTATTTT | CASSLTPAGTQYF
TRBJ1-5 | few | NA | TRBV7-8 | TGTGCCAGCAGCCCCGCAGGGAATCAGCCCCAGCATTTT | CASSPAGNQPQHF
TRBJ2-5 | many | NA | TRBV24-1 | TGTGCCCCCACGAAGGGCGGGTTCGACCCTCAAGAGACCCAGTACTTC | CAPTKGGFDPQETQYF
TRBJ1-1 | few | TRBD1 | TRBV19 | TGTGCCAGTAGTAGGGGCAGGGGGCGGAGAACTGAAGCTTTCTTT | CASSRGRGRRTEAFF
TRBJ2-2 | many | TRBD2 | TRBV4-3 | TGCGCCAGCAGCCGAGATATAGCGGGAGGGGGCGGGGAGCTGTTTTTT | CASSRDIAGGGGELFF
TRBJ2-1 | many | TRBD2 | TRBV12-3/TRBV12-4 | TGTGCCAGCAGTTTCGGGACTAGCGGGAGAGGGGGGGGGTTCAATGAGCAGTTCTTC | CASSFGTSGRGGGFNEQFF
TRBJ2-2 | NA | NA | TRBV19 | TGTGCCAGTAGCTCGCCGGGCCCCGTCGGGGAGCTGTTTTTT | CASSSPGPVGELFF
TRBJ2-3 | many | NA | TRBV7-2 | TGTGCCAGCAGCTCGTCCTTGACTTTACCCCATACGCAGTATTTT | CASSSSLTLPHTQYF
TRBJ2-4 | many | NA | TRBV12-3/TRBV12-4 | TGTGCCAGCCGTTATGAGGCCGGGGCCAAAAACATTCAGTACTTC | CASRYEAGAKNIQYF
TRBJ2-5 | few | NA | TRBV25-1 | TGTGCCAGCAGTGGCCCAGGGGGGGGCCAAGAGACCCAGTACTTC | CASSGPGGGQETQYF
TRBJ2-1 | many | NA | TRBV5-1 | TGCGCCAGCAGCTTGGATACGTCCCGCTCCTACAATGAGCAGTTCTTC | CASSLDTSRSYNEQFF
TRBJ2-5 | many | NA | TRBV7-9 | TGTGCCACCGAGCAGGGGGGAAAAGAGACCCAGTACTTC | CATEQGGKETQYF
TRBJ2-3 | few | NA | TRBV6-1 | TGTGCCAGCCGAGGGAACACAGATACGCAGTATTTT | CASRGNTDTQYF
TRBJ2-5 | many | NA | TRBV7-2 | TGTGCCAGCAGCTTAGTGCCTCCTTATAGGACACAGTTCTTGCAAGAGACCCAGTACTTC | CASSLVPPYRTQFLQETQYF
TRBJ1-4 | NA | NA | TRBV7-9 | TGTGCCAGCAGCCCCCATAATGAAAAACTGTTTTTT | CASSPHNEKLFF
TRBJ2-5 | NA | NA | TRBV18 | TGTGCCAGCTCAACAGGGTCTAAGGAGACCCAGTACTTC | CASSTGSKETQYF
TRBJ2-3 | many | NA | TRBV30 | TGTGCCTGGAGTGGAGGACTGGGCACAGATACGCAGTATTTT | CAWSGGLGTDTQYF
TRBJ1-3 | NA | NA | TRBV5-6 | TGTGCCAGCAGCTTGGCCTTAGTCTTCTCTGGAAACACCATATATTTT | CASSLALVFSGNTIYF
TRBJ2-2 | NA | NA | TRBV9 | TGTGCCAGCAGCGTAGCGGGGCAACGTAACACCGGGGAGCTGTTTTTT | CASSVAGQRNTGELFF
TRBJ2-1 | many | NA | TRBV30 | TGTGCCTGGATCGGCCTAGCGCGGTACAATGAGCAGTTCTTC | CAWIGLARYNEQFF
TRBJ1-2 | NA | NA | TRBV28 | TGTGCCAGCACGAACGTTCACAGAACTTTCTATGGCTACACCTTC | CASTNVHRTFYGYTF
TRBJ2-3 | NA | NA | TRBV7-2 | TGTGCCAGCAGCCATAGGGGCGGACCCACAGATACGCAGTATTTT | CASSHRGGPTDTQYF
TRBJ1-2 | NA | NA | TRBV29-1 | TGCAGCGTTCCCTCCTATGGCTACACCTTC | CSVPSYGYTF
TRBJ2-1 | many | NA | TRBV30 | TGTGCCTGGAGTCTAACCTACTACAATGAGCAGTTCTTC | CAWSLTYYNEQFF
TRBJ2-1 | many | NA | TRBV6-2/TRBV6-3 | TGTGCCAGCAGTGTCCCTTACAATGAGCAGTTCTTC | CASSVPYNEQFF
TRBJ1-2 | NA | NA | TRBV28 | TGTGCCAGCAGTTTTATGTCCCACCCCCGCGACTATGGCTACACCTTC | CASSFMSHPRDYGYTF
TRBJ1-2 | few | NA | TRBV12-3/TRBV12-4 | TGTGCCAGCAGTTTGAGGTCCACTGGTGCCTATGGCTACACCTTC | CASSLRSTGAYGYTF
TRBJ1-1 | many | NA | TRBV5-8 | TGTGCCAGCAGCTTGGGGATACAGGTGAACACTGAAGCTTTCTTT | CASSLGIQVNTEAFF
TRBJ2-1 | NA | TRBD2 | TRBV12-3/TRBV12-4 | TGTGCCAGCGGGGGGTCCTTAGCGGGCCACAATGAGCAGTTCTTC | CASGGSLAGHNEQFF
TRBJ1-5 | NA | NA | TRBV4-3 | TGCGCCAGCAGCCTGACGACCCTCCAAGGGAGCAATCAGCCCCAGCATTTT | CASSLTTLQGSNQPQHF